This TCR beta chain was retrieved from a study of cytomegalovirus exposure and HLA in healthy donors. The CDR3 totals 14 residues. Per germline, CDR1 LNHDA and CDR2 SQIVND (reference sequence). The V end was cut by 6 bases, the J end by 1 base, with 9 bases between. Points from the study as a whole: Later analysis demonstrated an association between a missense DCLRE1C variant and TCR beta V- and J-gene trimming.

PCR amplification relied on 60 Vbeta primers (plus 13 Jbeta primers). Generated by immunoSEQ multiplex PCR, the TCRdb table keeps only in-frame clones and is missing some. The table has under 200,000 clones, around 88% seen once. Turning to this clone: The antigen remains unidentified.

The sequenced sample was PBMCs. The rearrangement uses TRBV19 and TRBJ1-4, with TRBD1 as a possible D gene (6 bases). The receptor was derived from a man between 35 and 55 years old in good health and CMV-seropositive. CDR3 DNA: TGTGCCAGTAGACAGGGAATAACTAATGAAAAACTGTTTTTT. Its translation: CASRQGITNEKLFF.